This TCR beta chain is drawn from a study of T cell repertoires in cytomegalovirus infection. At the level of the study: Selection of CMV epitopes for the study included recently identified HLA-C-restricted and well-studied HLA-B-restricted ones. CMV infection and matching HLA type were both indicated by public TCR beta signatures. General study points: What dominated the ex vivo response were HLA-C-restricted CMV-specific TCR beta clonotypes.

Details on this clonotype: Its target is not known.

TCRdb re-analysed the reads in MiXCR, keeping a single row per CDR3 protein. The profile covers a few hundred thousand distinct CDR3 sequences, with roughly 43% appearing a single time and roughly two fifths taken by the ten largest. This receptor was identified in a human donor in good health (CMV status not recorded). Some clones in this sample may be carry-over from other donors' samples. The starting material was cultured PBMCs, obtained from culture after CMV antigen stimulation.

The CDR3 DNA reads as TGTGCCAGTAGGAAGGACCCCTTTGGCAATCAGCCCCAGCATTTT. Translating it yields CASRKDPFGNQPQHF. The chain recombines TRBV19 with TRBJ1-5; no firm D call. V dropped 6 bases and J dropped 2 bases, with 14 bases sitting between them. This CDR3 contains 15 residues. Germline V gene lookup returns CDR1 LNHDA and CDR2 SQIVND (reference sequence). Full variable domain (missing parts from reference TRBV19 and TRBJ1-5): DGGITQSPKYLFRKEGQNVTLSCEQNLNHDAMYWYRQDPGQGLRLIYYSQIVNDFQKGDIAEGYSVSREKKESFPLTVTSAQKNPTAFYLCASRKDPFGNQPQHFGDGTRLSIL.